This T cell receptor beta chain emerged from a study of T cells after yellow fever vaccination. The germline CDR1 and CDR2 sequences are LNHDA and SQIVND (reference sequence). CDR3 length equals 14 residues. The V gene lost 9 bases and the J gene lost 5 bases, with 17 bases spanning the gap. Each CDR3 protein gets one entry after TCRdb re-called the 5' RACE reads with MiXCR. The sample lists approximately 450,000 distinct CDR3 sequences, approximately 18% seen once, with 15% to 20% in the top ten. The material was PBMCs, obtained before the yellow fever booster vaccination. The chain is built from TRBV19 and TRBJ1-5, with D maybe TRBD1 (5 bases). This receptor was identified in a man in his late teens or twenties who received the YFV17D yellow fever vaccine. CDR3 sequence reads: CASLKTGGDQPQHF. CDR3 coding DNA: TGTGCCAGCCTCAAGACCGGGGGGGATCAGCCCCAGCATTTT.